This T cell receptor (beta chain) came from a study of cytomegalovirus exposure and HLA in healthy donors. Study-wide results and limits: In a later analysis, V- and J-gene trimming of beta chains associated with a DCLRE1C missense variant, replicated independently. The authors enumerated roughly 180 TCR beta chains as linked to cytomegalovirus.

Researchers ran the PCR with 60 Vbeta and 13 Jbeta primers. Sequencing used immunoSEQ multiplex PCR; TCRdb keeps in-frame clones, though not all of them. This sample has roughly 200,000 clones, with under 85% found just once. Germline loops: CDR1 SQVTM, CDR2 ANQGSEA. The germline V and J ends were trimmed by 2 bases and 8 bases, with 10 bases remaining between them. This CDR3 region has 12 residues. To note about this clone: The antigen is not known.

The receptor was derived from a male donor in good health and CMV-seronegative. This chain uses TRBV29-1 with TRBJ1-5, with unresolved D. The sample taken for sequencing was PBMCs. CDR3 coding DNA: TGCAGCGTTGAACATCCTGGAGAGCCCCAGCATTTT. Translation gives CSVEHPGEPQHF.